This record covers a single T cell receptor beta chain. Germline-derived CDR1 and CDR2 are MDHEN and SYDVKM. J lost 10 bases, V lost 2 bases, and 6 bases had no gene match. This CDR3 comprises 15 residues. The record originates from a study of blood T cell repertoires in COVID-19. Those who participated ranged in age from about 18 to 89 years and resided in 20 to 30 US areas. TCRdb's copy holds only in-frame clones and misses some; the assay was immunoSEQ multiplex PCR. Among over 250,000 clones, roughly 90% were seen once, and the ten largest hold around 3%. Sample: PBMCs or T cells enriched from blood (not recorded which). V is TRBV28 and J is TRBJ1-6; 9 positions agree with TRBD1. The receptor was derived from a woman aged 50 to 60 who had recovered from COVID-19. The CDR3 sequence: CASSLGDRGRSPLHF. The CDR3 DNA follows: TGTGCCAGCAGTTTAGGTGACAGGGGGAGATCACCCCTCCACTTT.